This T cell receptor (beta chain) emerged from a study of spatial heterogeneity in lung cancer. Single TCR cDNA molecules each had their own unique molecular identifier. MiXCR, applied by TCRdb to the 5' RACE reads, yields one record per CDR3 protein. This sample yields about 3,200 distinct CDR3 sequences, of which around two fifths are seen a single time; 76% belongs to the top ten. This clonotype was seen more than once but under ten times. Its antigen is still unknown. The CDR3 is 19 amino acids. J lost 4 bases, V lost 6 bases, and 15 bases had no gene match. In germline, CDR1 is MGHRA, CDR2 YSYEKL. Sample time point: sample taken at primary tumor resection. Sequencing was performed on whole RNA extracted from tumor and nontumor lung tissue, or from frozen PBMC, and the material was left unsorted. Study-level points and caveats: Follow-up blood showed ubiquitous expanded tumor TCRs less than blood at resection did.

Sequencing used PBMCs, obtained at surgery. This sequence joins TRBV4-1 and TRBJ2-2, with 12 bases lining up with TRBD1. The TCR comes from a male donor with early-stage non-small cell lung cancer. For the CDR3, the DNA is TGCGCCAGCAGGGCGTGGGGGACAGGGGGCGTATACCCCACCGGGGAGCTGTTTTTT. Its protein is CASRAWGTGGVYPTGELFF.